One and the same sample provided the 17 T cell receptor beta chains below, sequenced in a study of CD4 T cells in relation to SARS-CoV-2 and coronaviruses. These receptors are not linked to any known antigen. Before the COVID-19 pandemic, during about 2011-2018, CD4+ T cells were taken from unexposed donors. The cells were cultured for 9 to 11 days before CD4+ T cells were isolated. Clones were read by immunoSEQ multiplex PCR, and TCRdb kept only the in-frame ones, dropping some. The sample includes about 16,000 clones, 78% of them seen just once. The sample was CD4+ T cells from PBMCs, cultured in vitro. These receptors all stem from a human donor in good health.

V is TRBV2 and J is TRBJ2-3; TRBD1 matches at 7 bases. CDR3 length equals 19 residues. The trim removed 6 bases at V and 3 bases at J, leaving 21 bases unmatched. Per germline, CDR1 SNHLY and CDR2 FYNNEI. CDR3 loop: CASRYPIYPGQQKTDTQYF. The DNA for the CDR3 is TGTGCCAGCAGGTACCCAATTTACCCGGGACAGCAAAAGACAGATACGCAGTATTTT.

This clone was counted a few times. The chain's CDR3 is CASSPDRGNTIYF. The CDR3 DNA reads as TGCGCCAGCAGCCCAGACAGAGGAAACACCATATATTTT. The rearrangement joins TRBV4-1 to TRBJ1-3; D is possibly TRBD1 (5 bases). The CDR3 covers 13 residues. Trimming left V 4 bases short and J 4 bases short, with 8 bases between. Germline-derived CDR1 and CDR2 are MGHRA and YSYEKL.

V is TRBV5-6 and J is TRBJ2-1, with TRBD1 matching over 9 bases. This CDR3 is built from 14 residues. After removal of 3 bases from V and 8 bases from J, the junction contained 6 bases not matched to a gene. CDR1 and CDR2 (germline): SGHDT, YYEEEE. The CDR3 loop reads CASSWGQGVYEQFF. The DNA for the CDR3 is TGTGCCAGCAGCTGGGGACAGGGAGTATATGAGCAGTTCTTC.

The chain combines TRBV7-2 with TRBJ2-7, with D uncertain. This CDR3 is built from 12 residues. The V end lost 2 bases, the J end lost 7 bases, and 9 bases lay between the germline ends. CDR1 is SGHTA, CDR2 FQGNSA, per germline. The CDR3 DNA follows: TGTGCCAGCAGCTTACCCCCGGCGGAGCAGTACTTC. The encoded protein is CASSLPPAEQYF.

The chain combines TRBV3-1 (or the pseudogene TRBV3-2) with TRBJ1-1; possibly TRBD1 for D (6 bases). Trimming stripped 4 bases from V and 4 bases from J, with 19 bases between. CDR1 is LGHDT and CDR2 is YNNKEL in the germline V gene (reference sequence). The CDR3 spans 16 residues. This chain's CDR3 is CASSPRGTQLGTEAFF. CDR3 nucleotide sequence: TGTGCCAGCAGCCCAAGGGGGACACAACTAGGCACTGAAGCTTTCTTT.

This clone was seen only a few times. The chain carries TRBV19 and TRBJ2-4; 12 positions match TRBD2. From germline, CDR1 is LNHDA and CDR2 SQIVND (reference sequence). The CDR3 is 14 amino acids. V trimming: 4 bases; J trimming: 9 bases; junction bases outside the gene matches: 4. This CDR3 reads CASSTTSGGVIQYF. Written as DNA, the CDR3 is TGTGCCAGTAGTACGACTAGCGGGGGCGTCATTCAGTACTTC. Full variable domain (outside the CDR3, taken from reference TRBV19 and TRBJ2-4): DGGITQSPKYLFRKEGQNVTLSCEQNLNHDAMYWYRQDPGQGLRLIYYSQIVNDFQKGDIAEGYSVSREKKESFPLTVTSAQKNPTAFYLCASSTTSGGVIQYFGAGTRLSVL.

Notes on this clone: Other DNA sequences in this specimen translate into the identical CDR3. V is TRBV20-1 and J is TRBJ2-3; D remains ambiguous. V dropped 3 bases and J dropped 2 bases, with 0 bases sitting between them. Germline CDR1 and CDR2: DFQATT and SNEGSKA (reference sequence). The CDR3 consists of 10 residues. The CDR3 DNA is TGCAGTGCTAGCACAGATACGCAGTATTTT. Translation: CSASTDTQYF.

This chain joins TRBV12-5 and TRBJ2-1, with 8 nucleotides matching TRBD1. V lost 0 bases, J lost 6 bases, and 7 bases stayed unmatched. Germline V gene lookup returns CDR1 LGHNT and CDR2 FRNRAP. The CDR3 has 16 amino acids. DNA for the CDR3: TGTGCTAGTGGTTTGGTACAGGGGGTAGGATTCAATGAGCAGTTCTTC. Translating gives CASGLVQGVGFNEQFF.

This chain joins TRBV7-9 and TRBJ2-1; the D gene could be TRBD1 or TRBD2 (5 bases each). The CDR3 sequence is 13 residues long. V gave up 5 bases and J gave up 7 bases, with 12 bases separating them. Germline values: CDR1 SEHNR, CDR2 FQNEAQ (reference sequence). CDR3 loop: CASSPRGRNEQFF. As DNA, the CDR3 is TGTGCCAGCAGCCCGAGGGGCCGGAATGAGCAGTTCTTC.

The J gene is TRBJ2-3, the V gene TRBV28, with TRBD2 matching over 7 bases. The trim removed 2 bases at V and 1 base at J, leaving 3 bases unmatched. The CDR3 sequence is 15 residues long. Per the germline V gene, CDR1 is MDHEN and CDR2 is SYDVKM. This chain's CDR3 is CASSLAGVGTDTQYF. In DNA, the CDR3 is TGTGCCAGCAGTTTAGCGGGAGTCGGCACAGATACGCAGTATTTT.

This clone turned up a few times. V and J are TRBV30 and TRBJ1-2; D ambiguous. The germline CDR1 and CDR2 sequences are GTSNPN and SVGIG (reference sequence). The CDR3 consists of 14 residues. Trimming removed 1 base at V and 3 bases at J, with 12 bases between. CDR3 amino acids: CAWSGTYEDYGYTF. The CDR3, as DNA: TGTGCCTGGAGTGGGACTTATGAGGACTATGGCTACACCTTC.

This clone was seen once. The chain recombines TRBV5-1 with TRBJ2-7, with unresolved D. The CDR3 contains 17 residues. Germline CDR1 SGHRS, CDR2 YFSETQ. V was trimmed by 4 bases and J by 0 bases, leaving 20 bases between them. The CDR3 coding sequence is TGCGCCAGCAGCGCCTCGCCTAGGTTGGGGAACTCCTACGAGCAGTACTTC. Its translation is CASSASPRLGNSYEQYF.

The chain links TRBV7-8 to TRBJ2-7, with 11 bases fitting TRBD1. V shed 4 bases and J 7 bases; nucleotides not matched to a gene: 6. CDR3 length: 14 amino acids. Germline assignment: CDR1 SGHVS and CDR2 FQNEAQ. The CDR3: CASSWTGGRSEQYF. DNA for the CDR3: TGTGCCAGCAGCTGGACAGGGGGCCGGTCTGAGCAGTACTTC.

V gene TRBV2 combines with J gene TRBJ2-1; 7 bases are shared with TRBD2. CDR1 and CDR2 (germline): SNHLY, FYNNEI. Trimming at V came to 6 bases and at J to 3 bases, leaving 8 bases not matched to a gene. This CDR3 has 15 residues. CDR3 coding DNA: TGTGCCAGCAGACCCGGCCTAGCGGTCTACAATGAGCAGTTCTTC. Translated, it gives CASRPGLAVYNEQFF.

This chain connects TRBV12-3 or TRBV12-4 to TRBJ2-7; a possible D gene is TRBD1 (5 bases). The V end was cut by 6 bases, the J end by 11 bases, with 20 bases between. The CDR3 contains 13 residues. CDR3 sequence: CASRSTGATWEYF. The CDR3 bases are TGTGCCAGCAGGTCCACAGGAGCTACGTGGGAGTACTTC.

J is TRBJ1-2 and V is TRBV6-1; D gene unclear. There are 14 residues in the CDR3. V was shortened by 1 base and J by 0 bases, with 6 bases between the two germline ends. From germline, CDR1 is MNHNS and CDR2 SASEGT. The CDR3, as DNA: TGTGCCAGCAGTGAAGTCGGGGCTAACTATGGCTACACCTTC. Its protein product is CASSEVGANYGYTF.

This rearrangement joins TRBV28 to TRBJ2-5, with 7 bases fitting TRBD2. The CDR3 runs to 14 residues. Germline values: CDR1 MDHEN, CDR2 SYDVKM. With V trimmed by 7 bases and J by 2 bases, 7 bases remained unmatched. The CDR3 loop reads CASTRSGAQETQYF. In DNA form, the CDR3 reads TGTGCCAGCACTCGAAGCGGGGCTCAAGAGACCCAGTACTTC.